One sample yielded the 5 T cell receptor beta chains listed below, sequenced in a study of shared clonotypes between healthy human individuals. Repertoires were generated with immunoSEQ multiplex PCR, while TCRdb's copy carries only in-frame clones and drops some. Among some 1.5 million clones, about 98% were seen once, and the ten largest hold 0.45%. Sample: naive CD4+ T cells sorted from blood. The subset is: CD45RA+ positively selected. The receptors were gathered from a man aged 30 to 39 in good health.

For the CDR3, the DNA is TGTGCCAGCAGCTTACTCCTAACGCAAGAGACCCAGTACTTC. The encoded protein is CASSLLLTQETQYF. The chain links TRBV11-1 to TRBJ2-5; D gene uncertain. This CDR3 comprises 14 residues. V gave up 2 bases and J gave up 2 bases, with 9 bases separating them. The germline gives CDR1 SGHAT, CDR2 FQDESV (reference sequence).

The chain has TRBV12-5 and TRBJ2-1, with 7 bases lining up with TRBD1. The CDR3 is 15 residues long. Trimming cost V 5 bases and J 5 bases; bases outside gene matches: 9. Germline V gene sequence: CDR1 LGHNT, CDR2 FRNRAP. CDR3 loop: CASGIGSTGDNEQFF. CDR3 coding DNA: TGTGCTAGTGGTATTGGATCCACAGGGGACAATGAGCAGTTCTTC.

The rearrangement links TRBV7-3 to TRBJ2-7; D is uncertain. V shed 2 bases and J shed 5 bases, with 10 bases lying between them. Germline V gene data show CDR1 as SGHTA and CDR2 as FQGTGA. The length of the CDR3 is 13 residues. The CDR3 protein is CASSLQRINEQYF. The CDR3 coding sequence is TGTGCCAGCAGCTTACAGAGGATTAACGAGCAGTACTTC.

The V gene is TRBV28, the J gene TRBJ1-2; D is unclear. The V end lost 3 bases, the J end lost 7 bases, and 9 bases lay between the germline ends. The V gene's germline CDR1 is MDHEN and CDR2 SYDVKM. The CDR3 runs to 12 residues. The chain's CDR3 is CASSFTGSGYTF. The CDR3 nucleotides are TGTGCCAGCAGTTTCACGGGAAGTGGCTACACCTTC.

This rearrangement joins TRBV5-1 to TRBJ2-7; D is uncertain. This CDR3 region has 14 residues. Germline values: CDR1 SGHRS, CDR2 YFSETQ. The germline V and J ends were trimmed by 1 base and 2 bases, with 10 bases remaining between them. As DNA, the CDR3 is TGCGCCAGCAGCTTGTGGCTTGGACCCTACGAGCAGTACTTC. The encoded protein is CASSLWLGPYEQYF.